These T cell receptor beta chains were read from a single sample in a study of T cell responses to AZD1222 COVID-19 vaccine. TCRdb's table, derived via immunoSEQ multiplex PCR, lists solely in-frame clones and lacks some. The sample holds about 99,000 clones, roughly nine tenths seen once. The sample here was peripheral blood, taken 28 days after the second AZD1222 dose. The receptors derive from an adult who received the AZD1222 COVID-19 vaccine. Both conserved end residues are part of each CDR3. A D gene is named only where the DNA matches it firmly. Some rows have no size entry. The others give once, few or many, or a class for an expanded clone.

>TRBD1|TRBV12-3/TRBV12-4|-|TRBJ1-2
TGTGCCAGCAGTTCAGACAGGGTTGTAACCTTC
CASSSDRVVTF
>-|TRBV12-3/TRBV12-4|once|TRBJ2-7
TGTGCCAGCAGCCCTGGATGGAGCTACGAGCAGTACTTC
CASSPGWSYEQYF
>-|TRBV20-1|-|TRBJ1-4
TGCAGTGCTCCCTGGACTGAAAAACTGTTTTTT
CSAPWTEKLFF
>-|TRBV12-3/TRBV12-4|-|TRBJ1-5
TGTGCCAGCAGTTTGGGACTCAATCAGCCCCAGCATTTT
CASSLGLNQPQHF
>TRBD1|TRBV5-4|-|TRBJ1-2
TGTGCCAGCAGCGCGACAGGGGGCTACTATGGCTACACCTTC
CASSATGGYYGYTF
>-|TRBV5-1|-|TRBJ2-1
TGCGCCAGCAGCTTGGCCCCCAATGAGCAGTTCTTC
CASSLAPNEQFF
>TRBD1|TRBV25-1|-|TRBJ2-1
TGTGCCAGCAGTGAAGGGACAGGGGGTTACAATGAGCAGTTCTTC
CASSEGTGGYNEQFF
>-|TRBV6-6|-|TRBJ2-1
TGTGCCAGCAGCGCGCCTAGCTCCTACAATGAGCAGTTCTTC
CASSAPSSYNEQFF
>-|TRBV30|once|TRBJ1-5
TGTGCCTGGAATAAGGGGGGCGGTCAGCCCCAGCATTTT
CAWNKGGGQPQHF
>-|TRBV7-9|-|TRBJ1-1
TGTGCCAGCAGCTTCCCGGGGCTACCAAACAGTGAAGCTTTCTTT
CASSFPGLPNSEAFF
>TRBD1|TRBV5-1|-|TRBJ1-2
TGCGCCAGCAGCTACTCCGGGACAGGGGCGACCTCCTATGGCTACACCTTC
CASSYSGTGATSYGYTF
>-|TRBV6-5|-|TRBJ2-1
TGTGCCAGCAGTTACGGGGGCGAGCCCTACAATGAGCAGTTCTTC
CASSYGGEPYNEQFF
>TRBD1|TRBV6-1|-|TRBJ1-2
TGTGCCAGCAGTGAAAGGGACAGGGTAAACTATGGCTACACCTTC
CASSERDRVNYGYTF
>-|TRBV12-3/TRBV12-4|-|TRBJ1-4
TGTGCCAGCAGTTTAAGCGAAAAACTGTTTTTT
CASSLSEKLFF
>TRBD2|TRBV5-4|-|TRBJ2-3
TGTGCCAGCAGCTTTAAAGCGGGAGGGCGAGGTCTCGATACGCAGTATTTT
CASSFKAGGRGLDTQYF
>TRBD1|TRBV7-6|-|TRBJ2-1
TGTGCCAGCAGCCCTAGTATCCGGACAGGGTACAATGAGCAGTTCTTC
CASSPSIRTGYNEQFF
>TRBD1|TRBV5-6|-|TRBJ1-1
TGTGCCAGCAGGGGACAGGGTATGATTGAAGCTTTCTTT
CASRGQGMIEAFF
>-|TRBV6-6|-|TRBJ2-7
TGTGCCAGCAGACCCGGACACGCCGACGAGCAGTACTTC
CASRPGHADEQYF
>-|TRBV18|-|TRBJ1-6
TGTGCCAGCTCACCGGAATCTAATTCACCCCTCCACTTT
CASSPESNSPLHF
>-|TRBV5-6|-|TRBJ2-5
TGTGCCAGCAGCCCTGGGGGACCCGCTGAGACCCAGTACTTC
CASSPGGPAETQYF
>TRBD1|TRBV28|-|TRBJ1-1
TGTGCCAGCAGTCCCTGGACAGGGGGCACTCGGTGGTACACTGAAGCTTTCTTT
CASSPWTGGTRWYTEAFF
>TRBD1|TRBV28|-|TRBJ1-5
TGTGCCAGCAGGGGAGAGGGAAGGGGGCAATATAGCAATCAGCCCCAGCATTTT
CASRGEGRGQYSNQPQHF
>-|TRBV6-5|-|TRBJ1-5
TGTGCCAGCAACGGAGGGGCTAATCAGCCCCAGCATTTT
CASNGGANQPQHF
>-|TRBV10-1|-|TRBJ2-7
TGCGCCAGCAGTGGCGATAGCGGAGACTACGAGCAGTACTTC
CASSGDSGDYEQYF
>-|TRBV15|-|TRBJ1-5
TGTGCCACCAGCAGATCTAAAGAAGCGGGGCCCCAGCATTTT
CATSRSKEAGPQHF
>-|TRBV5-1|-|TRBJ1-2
TGCGCCAGCAGCTTGGTTGGAGGGGATCATAAAAACTATGGCTACACCTTC
CASSLVGGDHKNYGYTF
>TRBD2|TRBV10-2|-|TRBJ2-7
TGCGCCAGCAGTGAGCTCCGGACTAGCGGGAGACGGAGCGAGCAGTACTTC
CASSELRTSGRRSEQYF
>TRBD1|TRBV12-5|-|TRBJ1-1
TGTGCTAGTGGTTTGGTGGACAGGTATCCGAACACTGAAGCTTTCTTT
CASGLVDRYPNTEAFF
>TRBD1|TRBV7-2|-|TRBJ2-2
TGTGCCAGCAGCATATTTCAGGGGGCCGGGGAGCTGTTTTTT
CASSIFQGAGELFF
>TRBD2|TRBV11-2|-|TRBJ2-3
TGTGCCAGCAGCCACCGGACTAGCGGTACGCAGTATTTT
CASSHRTSGTQYF
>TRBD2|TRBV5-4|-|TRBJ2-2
TGTGCCAGCAGCTCGGGTAGCGGGAGGGCCGGGACCGGGGAGCTGTTTTTT
CASSSGSGRAGTGELFF
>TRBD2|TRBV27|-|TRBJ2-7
TGTGCCAGCAGTCCAGGACTAGCTGACGAGCAGTACTTC
CASSPGLADEQYF
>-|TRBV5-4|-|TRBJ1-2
TGTGCCAGCAGCTCTATGACGGGATATAACTATGGCTACACCTTC
CASSSMTGYNYGYTF
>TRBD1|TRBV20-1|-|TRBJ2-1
TGCAGTGCTAGTATGACAGGGGGCATGAATGAGCAGTTCTTC
CSASMTGGMNEQFF
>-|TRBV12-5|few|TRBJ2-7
TGTGCTAGTGGTTACCGGGACAAGGTCTACGAGCAGTACTTC
CASGYRDKVYEQYF
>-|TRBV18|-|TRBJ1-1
TGTGCCAGCCAGACTACGGACATAGGATGGACTGAAGCTTTCTTT
CASQTTDIGWTEAFF
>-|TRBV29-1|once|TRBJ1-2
TGCAGCGTTGACGGGGAGCTTAACTATGGCTACACCTTC
CSVDGELNYGYTF
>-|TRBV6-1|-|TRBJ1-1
TGTGCCAGCAGTGAAGTCCGGAGCACTGAAGCTTTCTTT
CASSEVRSTEAFF
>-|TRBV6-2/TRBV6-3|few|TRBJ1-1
TGTGCCAGCAGCGAACAGGGGAACACTGAAGCTTTCTTT
CASSEQGNTEAFF
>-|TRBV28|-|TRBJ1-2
TGTGCCAGCCGGAGGTCCGACAGTTTCTACACCTTC
CASRRSDSFYTF
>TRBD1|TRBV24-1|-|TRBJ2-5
TGTGCCACCAGTGAGCCCTCAGGGGGCCAAGAGACCCAGTACTTC
CATSEPSGGQETQYF
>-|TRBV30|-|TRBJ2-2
TGTGCCTGGATGGAGGGGGCTAGCGGGACCGGGGAGCTGTTTTTT
CAWMEGASGTGELFF
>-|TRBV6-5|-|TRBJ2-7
TGTGCCAGCGGCAGACTATTCTCCTACGAGCAGTACTTC
CASGRLFSYEQYF
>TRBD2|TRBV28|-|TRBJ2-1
TGTGCCAGCAGTATCGGGACTAGCGGGAACACCCCCCCGAGAGGCTACAATGAGCAGTTCTTC
CASSIGTSGNTPPRGYNEQFF
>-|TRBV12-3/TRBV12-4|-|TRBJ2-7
TGTGCCAGCGGGGGGCCTGGCGAGCAGTACTTC
CASGGPGEQYF
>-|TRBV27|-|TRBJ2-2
TGTGCCAGCAGTTCCTCGGGGGCAGGGACCGGGGAGCTGTTTTTT
CASSSSGAGTGELFF
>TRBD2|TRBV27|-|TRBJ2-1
TGTGCCAGCAGTTTAGCTAGCGGGAGTGGGTCCTACAATGAGCAGTTCTTC
CASSLASGSGSYNEQFF
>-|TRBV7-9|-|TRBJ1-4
TGTGCCAGCAGCCCTAAGGGGAAACTGTTTTTT
CASSPKGKLFF
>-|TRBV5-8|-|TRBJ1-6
TGTGCCAGCAGCCCCGGCGGGCTCGGAAATTCACCCCTCCACTTT
CASSPGGLGNSPLHF
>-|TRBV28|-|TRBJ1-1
TGTGCCAGCAGTGTACCAGGGGAGGGAACTGAAGCTTTCTTT
CASSVPGEGTEAFF
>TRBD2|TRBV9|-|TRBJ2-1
TGTGCCAGCAGCGAGGGGACTAGTAACTACAATGAGCAGTTCTTC
CASSEGTSNYNEQFF
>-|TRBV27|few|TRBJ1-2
TGTGCCAGCAGTTTAGATGTCGACTATGGCTACACCTTC
CASSLDVDYGYTF
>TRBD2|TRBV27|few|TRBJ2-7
TGTGCCAGCAGTTTTTGGGGGGGCGAGCAGTACTTC
CASSFWGGEQYF
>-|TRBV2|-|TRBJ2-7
TGTGCCAGCAGGGGGGCTAGGGGCTACGAGCAGTACTTC
CASRGARGYEQYF
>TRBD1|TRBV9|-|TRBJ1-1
TGTGCCAGCAGCGGGACAGGGATAGGCACTGAAGCTTTCTTT
CASSGTGIGTEAFF
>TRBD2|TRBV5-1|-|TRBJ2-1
TGCGCCAGCAGCTCTATAGCGGGAGGGCGCTACAATGAGCAGTTCTTC
CASSSIAGGRYNEQFF
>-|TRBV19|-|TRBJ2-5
TGTGCCAGTAGTATAGCCCGGACGGGCCAAGAGACCCAGTACTTC
CASSIARTGQETQYF
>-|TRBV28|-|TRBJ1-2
TGTGCCAGCAGTCGAGATGGCTACACCTTC
CASSRDGYTF
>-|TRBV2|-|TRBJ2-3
TGTGCCAGCCGGGGCGGAGGCGGACACACAGATACGCAGTATTTT
CASRGGGGHTDTQYF